A selection of T cell receptor beta chains follows, all from one sample in a study of cytomegalovirus exposure and HLA in healthy donors. TCRdb keeps only in-frame clones here, not all; method: immunoSEQ multiplex PCR. The data contain 84,000 or so clones, around four fifths of them singletons. The sample was PBMCs. The receptor source for this set is a boy aged 5-17 years in good health and CMV-seronegative. Both conserved end residues are part of each CDR3. A D gene is named only where the DNA matches it firmly. Part of the rows lack a size; the others show once, few, many or a class for expanded clones.

d_call | j_call | v_call | clone_size | cdr3_aa | cdr3_nt
TRBD1 | TRBJ2-7 | TRBV7-9 | . | CASSHRDSSYEQYF | TGTGCCAGCAGCCACCGGGACAGTTCCTACGAGCAGTACTTC
TRBD2 | TRBJ2-6 | TRBV4-3 | . | CASSHRTSGSGANVLTF | TGCGCCAGCAGCCACAGGACTAGCGGGTCCGGGGCCAACGTCCTGACTTTC
TRBD2 | TRBJ2-1 | TRBV9 | . | CASSRSGSSYNEQFF | TGTGCCAGCAGCCGCAGCGGGAGCTCCTACAATGAGCAGTTCTTC
. | TRBJ1-1 | TRBV10-3 | few | CAINSGTQNTEAFF | TGTGCCATCAATTCCGGGACACAGAACACTGAAGCTTTCTTT
TRBD1 | TRBJ2-7 | TRBV10-1 | few | CASSGGQGTYEQYF | TGCGCCAGCAGTGGAGGACAGGGAACCTACGAGCAGTACTTC
TRBD2 | TRBJ2-7 | TRBV11-2 | . | CASSLVGRGEQYF | TGTGCCAGCAGCTTAGTGGGGAGGGGCGAGCAGTACTTC
. | TRBJ1-1 | TRBV27 | . | CASSRPRGEAFF | TGTGCCAGCTCACGGCCACGCGGTGAAGCTTTCTTT
TRBD2 | TRBJ2-7 | TRBV5-1 | . | CASSVAGGSYEQYF | TGCGCCAGCAGCGTAGCGGGGGGCTCCTACGAGCAGTACTTC
. | TRBJ2-7 | TRBV25-1 | . | CASSARSSYEQYF | TGTGCCAGCAGTGCCCGGAGCTCCTACGAGCAGTACTTC
. | TRBJ2-1 | TRBV6-5 | . | CASSYNVGGEQFF | TGTGCCAGCAGTTATAATGTCGGGGGTGAGCAGTTCTTC
. | TRBJ1-2 | TRBV30 | . | CAWSVGGDYEGYTF | TGTGCCTGGAGTGTAGGGGGGGATTATGAGGGCTACACCTTC
. | TRBJ2-3 | TRBV4-3 | . | CASSQSFSGSRDTQYF | TGCGCCAGCAGCCAATCGTTTAGCGGATCCCGGGATACGCAGTATTTT
TRBD1 | TRBJ2-4 | TRBV7-8 | . | CASSLNGATGDIQYF | TGTGCCAGCAGCTTAAACGGGGCTACAGGGGACATTCAGTACTTC
. | TRBJ1-1 | TRBV7-7 | . | CASSPLGREAFF | TGTGCTAGCAGCCCCCTGGGGAGGGAAGCTTTCTTT
TRBD2 | TRBJ2-7 | TRBV7-2 | . | CASEVAGGPYEQYF | TGTGCCAGCGAAGTAGCGGGAGGGCCCTACGAGCAGTACTTC
TRBD1 | TRBJ1-1 | TRBV7-2 | few | CASSPGARGRTEAFF | TGTGCCAGCAGCCCGGGGGCCAGGGGGCGGACTGAAGCTTTCTTT
. | TRBJ2-5 | TRBV9 | . | CASSVGPGEETQYF | TGTGCCAGCAGCGTAGGACCCGGAGAAGAGACCCAGTACTTC
. | TRBJ1-3 | TRBV27 | few | CASGLSGNTIYF | TGTGCCAGCGGACTCTCTGGAAACACCATATATTTT
. | TRBJ2-7 | TRBV10-2 | . | CASSEYRGNEQYF | TGCGCCAGCAGTGAGTATCGAGGGAACGAGCAGTACTTC
. | TRBJ2-1 | TRBV18 | once | CASSPPGQPNNEQFF | TGTGCCAGCTCACCCCCAGGGCAGCCAAACAATGAGCAGTTCTTC
. | TRBJ2-7 | TRBV21-1 | once | CASTGGRDSEDEQYF | TGTGCCAGCACTGGGGGAAGGGACTCGGAGGACGAGCAGTACTTC
TRBD1 | TRBJ1-2 | TRBV4-1 | . | CASSPPGGGGGYTF | TGCGCCAGCAGCCCCCCGGGAGGGGGCGGTGGCTACACCTTC
. | TRBJ1-2 | TRBV6-5 | few | CASSPDSGYGYTF | TGTGCCAGCAGTCCGGACAGCGGCTATGGCTACACCTTC
TRBD2 | TRBJ2-7 | TRBV28 | . | CASILREGLPSYEQYF | TGTGCCAGCATTCTTCGGGAGGGCCTACCCTCCTACGAGCAGTACTTC
. | TRBJ1-4 | TRBV4-3 | few | CASSQGAANEKLFF | TGCGCCAGCAGCCAGGGAGCGGCTAATGAAAAACTGTTTTTT
TRBD2 | TRBJ2-1 | TRBV4-1 | . | CASSQLVTSGKSNEQFF | TGCGCCAGCAGCCAACTTGTGACTAGCGGGAAAAGCAATGAGCAGTTCTTC
. | TRBJ1-1 | TRBV5-1 | . | CASSPGAREAFF | TGCGCCAGCAGCCCTGGGGCACGTGAAGCTTTCTTT
TRBD2 | TRBJ2-1 | TRBV29-1 | . | CSVEGYGTRFMEQFF | TGCAGCGTAGAAGGGTATGGGACTAGGTTTATGGAGCAGTTCTTC
TRBD1 | TRBJ2-3 | TRBV28 | . | CASSRERRDRVPDTQYF | TGTGCCAGCAGCCGAGAACGCCGGGACAGGGTCCCAGATACGCAGTATTTT
. | TRBJ1-6 | TRBV19 | . | CASSPGGTTSPLHF | TGTGCCAGTAGTCCGGGGGGAACTACTTCACCCCTCCACTTT
TRBD2 | TRBJ2-7 | TRBV15 | . | CATSRDGLAPYEQYF | TGTGCCACCAGCAGAGATGGACTAGCTCCCTACGAGCAGTACTTC
. | TRBJ1-1 | TRBV4-1 | few | CASSQARNTEAFF | TGCGCCAGCAGCCAAGCGAGGAACACTGAAGCTTTCTTT
TRBD2 | TRBJ2-1 | TRBV4-1 | . | CASSQVGPSGGSSYNEQFF | TGCGCCAGCAGCCAAGTGGGGCCTAGCGGGGGGAGCTCCTACAATGAGCAGTTCTTC
. | TRBJ2-7 | TRBV5-5 | . | CASSDRGFHEQYF | TGTGCCAGCTCTGATAGGGGGTTCCACGAGCAGTACTTC
TRBD1 | TRBJ1-1 | TRBV4-3 | . | CASSQGQGRGNTEAFF | TGCGCCAGCAGCCAAGGACAGGGGAGAGGGAACACTGAAGCTTTCTTT
TRBD1 | TRBJ2-7 | TRBV6-5 | . | CASTQGYPYEQYF | TGTGCCAGTACACAGGGGTACCCCTACGAGCAGTACTTC
. | TRBJ2-7 | TRBV19 | . | CASSTPPGSLTYEQYF | TGTGCCAGTAGTACCCCGCCAGGGTCCCTTACCTACGAGCAGTACTTC
TRBD1 | TRBJ2-2 | TRBV7-9 | few | CASSRPGQGAPGELFF | TGTGCCAGCAGTCGACCGGGACAGGGGGCTCCCGGGGAGCTGTTTTTT
TRBD1 | TRBJ2-7 | TRBV28 | . | CASSPGQGDYEQYF | TGTGCCAGCAGCCCAGGACAGGGGGACTACGAGCAGTACTTC
TRBD1 | TRBJ1-1 | TRBV30 | . | CAWDRDTEAFF | TGTGCCTGGGACAGGGACACTGAAGCTTTCTTT
TRBD2 | TRBJ2-5 | TRBV29-1 | . | CSVAHSGGGRGTQYF | TGCAGCGTTGCACATAGCGGGGGAGGGAGAGGGACCCAGTACTTC
. | TRBJ2-7 | TRBV7-8 | . | CASTVVWGHEQYF | TGTGCCAGCACCGTAGTCTGGGGGCACGAGCAGTACTTC
TRBD1 | TRBJ2-4 | TRBV7-9 | few | CASSYRGENIQYF | TGTGCCAGCAGCTACAGGGGCGAAAACATTCAGTACTTC
. | TRBJ1-1 | TRBV5-1 | once | CASSLAGNTEAFF | TGCGCCAGCAGCTTGGCCGGGAACACTGAAGCTTTCTTT
. | TRBJ1-5 | TRBV19 | . | CASRQGVFDQPQHF | TGTGCCAGCCGTCAGGGTGTGTTTGATCAGCCCCAGCATTTT
. | TRBJ2-2 | TRBV4-3 | few | CASSQDYSSLTGELFF | TGCGCCAGCAGCCAAGATTATTCTAGCTTAACCGGGGAGCTGTTTTTT
. | TRBJ2-1 | TRBV18 | . | CASSPGGSYNEQFF | TGTGCCAGCTCACCGGGGGGTTCTTACAATGAGCAGTTCTTC
TRBD2 | TRBJ2-5 | TRBV7-9 | . | CASSPPGLAGEETQYF | TGTGCCAGCAGCCCCCCGGGACTAGCGGGAGAAGAGACCCAGTACTTC
. | TRBJ1-5 | TRBV7-8 | . | CASSLGRAEQPQHF | TGTGCCAGCAGCTTAGGCAGGGCAGAACAGCCCCAGCATTTT
. | TRBJ2-7 | TRBV7-9 | . | CASSSDSPTWEQYF | TGTGCCAGCAGCTCGGACTCTCCAACTTGGGAGCAGTACTTC
. | TRBJ1-1 | TRBV27 | . | CASSLGQANTEAFF | TGTGCCAGCAGTTTGGGGCAGGCGAACACTGAAGCTTTCTTT
. | TRBJ1-4 | TRBV12-2 | . | CASRLSAGVDGKLFF | TGTGCAAGTCGCTTGAGTGCAGGGGTGGATGGGAAACTGTTTTTT
. | TRBJ2-2 | TRBV2 | . | CASANGLAAELFF | TGTGCCAGCGCGAACGGCCTAGCCGCAGAGCTGTTTTTT
TRBD2 | TRBJ2-1 | TRBV7-9 | . | CASSLVAGGYNEQFF | TGTGCCAGCAGCTTAGTGGCGGGAGGCTACAATGAGCAGTTCTTC